Listed below are T cell receptor beta chains from one sample, sequenced in a study of control samples from healthy donors and cancer patients. Profiled with immunoSEQ multiplex PCR; TCRdb holds only in-frame clones, not every one. The data hold 57,000 or so clones, with around 90% observed a single time. Sequences were obtained from PBMCs. Source of these receptors: a man between 60 and 70 years old with colorectal cancer. The CDR3 runs from the conserved cysteine through the conserved F or W. The D gene is left open where the match is weak. Size is stated for part of the rows, as once, few or many counts, or as a class when the clone is expanded.

V gene: TRBV4-1; J gene: TRBJ2-6; clone size: -; D gene: TRBD1; CDR3 DNA: TGCGCCAGCAGCCAAGACCTAGGACAGGGAGTAAGTGGGGCCAACGTCCTGACTTTC; CDR3 protein: CASSQDLGQGVSGANVLTF
V gene: TRBV6-2/TRBV6-3; J gene: TRBJ2-5; clone size: -; D gene: -; CDR3 DNA: TGTGCCAGCAGTTACTCGATGGGGCCCAACGAGGGTGAGACCCAGTACTTC; CDR3 protein: CASSYSMGPNEGETQYF
V gene: TRBV4-1; J gene: TRBJ2-3; clone size: once; D gene: -; CDR3 DNA: TGCGCCAGCAGCCAACAAACAGGTCCAGATACGCAGTATTTT; CDR3 protein: CASSQQTGPDTQYF
V gene: TRBV4-1; J gene: TRBJ1-5; clone size: -; D gene: -; CDR3 DNA: TGCGCCAGCAGCCAAGATGGGGGTCAGCCCCAGCATTTT; CDR3 protein: CASSQDGGQPQHF
V gene: TRBV7-2; J gene: TRBJ1-2; clone size: -; D gene: TRBD1; CDR3 DNA: TGTGCCAGCAGCTTAGGGGGGACAGTTTTAGGCTACACCTTC; CDR3 protein: CASSLGGTVLGYTF
V gene: TRBV7-3; J gene: TRBJ2-5; clone size: few; D gene: TRBD1; CDR3 DNA: TGTGCCAGCAGCTTAAGGGGACAGGGCTTTGGGACCCAGTACTTC; CDR3 protein: CASSLRGQGFGTQYF
V gene: TRBV18; J gene: TRBJ1-3; clone size: -; D gene: -; CDR3 DNA: TGTGCCAGCTCACCAATCGAGGCTTCCGGGGGCAACTCTGGAAACACCATATATTTT; CDR3 protein: CASSPIEASGGNSGNTIYF
V gene: TRBV2; J gene: TRBJ1-5; clone size: -; D gene: -; CDR3 DNA: TGTGCCAGCACCCCGACGCGCAGTGTAAATAGCAATCAGCCCCAGCATTTT; CDR3 protein: CASTPTRSVNSNQPQHF
V gene: TRBV5-4; J gene: TRBJ2-1; clone size: once; D gene: -; CDR3 DNA: TGTGCCAGCAGCTCCGACAGGAGCAATGAGCAGTTCTTC; CDR3 protein: CASSSDRSNEQFF
V gene: TRBV7-8; J gene: TRBJ1-1; clone size: few; D gene: -; CDR3 DNA: TGTGCCAGCAGCGGGCTTCGAGGGCCGGAAATTGAAGCTTTCTTT; CDR3 protein: CASSGLRGPEIEAFF
V gene: TRBV7-2; J gene: TRBJ1-5; clone size: -; D gene: -; CDR3 DNA: TGTGCCAGCAGTCAAACGAGGGGGGGTAATCAGCCCCAGCATTTT; CDR3 protein: CASSQTRGGNQPQHF
V gene: TRBV5-1; J gene: TRBJ2-7; clone size: -; D gene: -; CDR3 DNA: TGCGCCAGCAGCTTGGCTCCGTCCTACGAGCAGTACTTC; CDR3 protein: CASSLAPSYEQYF
V gene: TRBV6-5; J gene: TRBJ1-1; clone size: -; D gene: -; CDR3 DNA: TGTGCCAGCGTCTGGGGAGGGAGCAATGAAGCTTTCTTT; CDR3 protein: CASVWGGSNEAFF
V gene: TRBV7-2; J gene: TRBJ2-3; clone size: -; D gene: TRBD2; CDR3 DNA: TGTGCCAGCAGCTTAGCTGGGTACTGCAGCGGGGGGCCTCCCAGCACAGATACGCAGTATTTT; CDR3 protein: CASSLAGYCSGGPPSTDTQYF
V gene: TRBV18; J gene: TRBJ2-5; clone size: -; D gene: -; CDR3 DNA: TGTGCCAGCTCACCCGGTCTACAAGAGACCCAGTACTTC; CDR3 protein: CASSPGLQETQYF